This TCR beta chain was recovered during a study of high-grade serous ovarian cancer treatment subgroups (dated by TCRdb to about 2021). Broadly, across the study: Sequencing yielded a mean of around 13,000 reads and thousands of unique TCR beta rearrangements per sample. One primary tumor sample and two metastatic tumor samples were collected from each patient, for a total of 95 or so samples. The roughly 30-patient cohort included about ten patients with no residual disease after primary surgery (R0), about ten excellent NACT responders, and about ten poor NACT responders. Under a laparoscopic triage algorithm, patients with high-grade serous ovarian cancer were grouped by complete gross resection or by neoadjuvant chemotherapy response, and the study profiled the TCR beta repertoires of these patients.

The tumor samples were collected prior to definitive surgery or chemotherapy. Genomic DNA extraction was performed by the MD Anderson Biospecimen Extraction Resource, and TCR sequencing was carried out by the MD Anderson Cancer Genomics Laboratory. Worth noting for this clone: This receptor's antigen is unknown. No clone much larger than this one lies a single base away; base qualities are absent.

Overall results and qualifications from the work: Neoantigen level correlated positively with TCR clonal relatedness, and copy number variation and mutation load from whole-genome sequencing showed a positive trend with TCR clonal relatedness. Because bulk tumor TCR sequencing provided no spatial information, insight into HGSC tumor complexity and diversity was limited. The TCR repertoire analyses centered on CDR3, leaving CDR1 and CDR2 unanalyzed. Repertoire similarity between tumors of the same patient ranged roughly 0.095 to 0.8, whereas almost no similarity was seen between different patients.

The 80 to 95 tumor samples were subjected to high-throughput TCR profiling using ImmunoSEQ. In the source study's methods: Repertoire diversity metrics included richness (unique productive sequences), clonality, evenness and relatedness; Bhattacharyya coefficient assessed similarity between samples. A sensitivity analysis excluded TCRs with fewer than two reads and gave consistent conclusions. What TCRdb holds here is the immuneACCESS table cut down to in-frame rearrangements. Part of the clones is not present; checked against another copy, under half of the missing clones reflect an unresolved V gene, and the others are unexplained. That table is the source of V, J and clone size, and D and trimming were worked out from the DNA. This sample has 25,000 to 30,000 clones in its table, and around 80% of those were observed once. The top ten hold approximately 2.1% of the sample. According to the germline V gene (reference sequence), CDR1 reads MNHEY and CDR2 reads SMNVEV. From the cysteine up to the phenylalanine, the CDR3 has a length of 14 residues. Left in the record is the CDR3 DNA by itself, 42 bases read in frame from the first base. V is pruned by 6 bases and J by 4 bases, leaving 5 bases of the junction without a gene match.

The source is a human donor with high-grade serous ovarian cancer. The sequenced sample was tumor tissue. The sequence links TRBV27 to TRBJ1-2; TRBD1 agrees with 10 junctional bases. The nucleotides are TGTGCCAGCAGGGCCGGGACAGGGGCCTATGGCTACACCTTC. Translation gives CASRAGTGAYGYTF.